These 21 T cell receptor beta chains were all obtained from the same sample, sequenced in a study of T cell repertoires in cytomegalovirus infection. TCRdb independently ran MiXCR on the reads; one entry per CDR3 protein. The sample includes about 150,000 distinct CDR3 sequences, under 20% of them seen just once. Sequencing input: CD8+ T cells from PBMCs. The receptor set was obtained from a human donor in good health (CMV status not recorded). Some clones in this sample may be carry-over from other donors' samples.

In this sample, this clonotype turned up many times. The V and J genes are TRBV14 and TRBJ2-3; 11 positions agree with TRBD2. Germline CDR1 SGHDN, CDR2 FVKESK. After removal of 3 bases from V and 4 bases from J, the junction contained 6 bases not matched to a gene. The CDR3 covers 16 residues. DNA for the CDR3: TGTGCCAGCAGCCAGGGCACTAGCGGGGGACCAGATACGCAGTATTTT. Encoded protein: CASSQGTSGGPDTQYF.

The table lists this clonotype with a few counts. The chain recombines TRBV28 with TRBJ2-1; possibly TRBD2 for D (6 bases). In germline, CDR1 is MDHEN, CDR2 SYDVKM. The CDR3 consists of 13 residues. The V end was cut by 6 bases, the J end by 6 bases, with 12 bases between. The CDR3: CASSRTTLNEQFF. For the CDR3, the DNA is TGTGCCAGCAGCCGGACTACCCTCAATGAGCAGTTCTTC.

Only a few counts were recorded for this clonotype. J is TRBJ2-2 and V is TRBV7-2; D possibly corresponds to TRBD1 (5 bases). The length of the CDR3 is 12 residues. CDR1 and CDR2 (germline): SGHTA, FQGNSA. V lost 5 bases to trimming and J lost 7 bases, with 8 bases between them. The CDR3 protein is CASSQGFGELFF. CDR3 in DNA: TGTGCCAGCAGCCAGGGATTCGGGGAGCTGTTTTTT.

The V gene is TRBV7-2, the J gene TRBJ1-1; 11 nucleotides match TRBD1. The CDR3 is 15 amino acids. Germline V lookup: CDR1 SGHTA, CDR2 FQGNSA. V lost 3 bases and J lost 7; bases outside the gene matches: 7. CDR3 nucleotide sequence: TGTGCCAGCAGCTTCTGGACAGGGGGCGGGGATGAAGCTTTCTTT. Its protein is CASSFWTGGGDEAFF. Based on the CDR3 plus reference TRBV7-2 and TRBJ1-1, the full variable domain is GAGVSQSPSNKVTEKGKDVELRCDPISGHTALYWYRQSLGQGLEFLIYFQGNSAPDKSGLPSDRFSAERTGGSVSTLTIQRTQQEDSAVYLCASSFWTGGGDEAFFGQGTRLTVV.

The CDR3 here is CASSSRLAGGETQYF. The CDR3 DNA sequence: TGTGCCAGCAGCTCCCGACTAGCGGGGGGGGAGACCCAGTACTTC. The rearrangement links TRBV7-6 to TRBJ2-5, with TRBD2 matching 14 bases. CDR3 length: 15 amino acids. With V trimmed by 4 bases and J by 5 bases, 3 bases remained unmatched. The germline V gene encodes CDR1 SGHVS and CDR2 FNYEAQ.

The genes are TRBV20-1 and TRBJ2-7; no definite D call. CDR1 and CDR2 (germline): DFQATT, SNEGSKA (reference sequence). With 6 bases removed from V and 4 bases from J, the gap between germline ends came to 16 bases. This CDR3 is built from 13 residues. CDR3 sequence: CSARPLRSYEQYF. CDR3 DNA: TGCAGTGCGCGACCCTTGCGCTCATACGAGCAGTACTTC.

The chain couples TRBV6-5 to TRBJ2-5; 8 bases match TRBD2. The germline V gene encodes CDR1 MNHEY and CDR2 SVGAGI. This CDR3 region has 17 residues. The ends lost 5 bases at V and 2 bases at J; junction bases unmatched: 13. The DNA for the CDR3 is TGTGCCAGCAGTCCCCTGGGGAGCGGGGGTCGGCAAGAGACCCAGTACTTC. This gives the protein CASSPLGSGGRQETQYF.

The CDR3 region is CASSQESLAEEYEGNEQFF. The CDR3, as DNA: TGCGCCAGCAGCCAAGAGTCACTAGCGGAAGAGTACGAAGGCAATGAGCAGTTCTTC. The chain uses TRBV4-1 and TRBJ2-1, with 8 bases lining up with TRBD2. V gave up 0 bases and J gave up 6 bases; unmatched junction bases: 16. Germline CDR1 MGHRA, CDR2 YSYEKL. The CDR3 length is 19 residues.

This clonotype was seen many times. The chain has TRBV4-3 and TRBJ2-2; D call uncertain. The CDR3 sequence is 15 residues long. CDR1 LGHNA and CDR2 YSLEER come from the germline V gene. Trimming took off 2 bases at V and 0 bases at J, with 7 bases between the two ends. As DNA, the CDR3 is TGCGCCAGCAGCCAAAGCCTAGCGAACACCGGGGAGCTGTTTTTT. It translates to CASSQSLANTGELFF.

The chain joins TRBV5-1 to TRBJ2-7; D uncertain. Germline V CDR1 and CDR2: SGHRS, YFSETQ. V was shortened by 0 bases and J by 2 bases, with 15 bases between the two germline ends. The CDR3 sequence is 16 residues long. The CDR3 DNA is TGCGCCAGCAGCTTGGCCGAAGGGTCCTCTGCCTACGAGCAGTACTTC. Translation gives CASSLAEGSSAYEQYF.

V and J are TRBV30 and TRBJ1-1; 7 nucleotides align to TRBD1. The germline V gene encodes CDR1 GTSNPN and CDR2 SVGIG (reference sequence). The length of the CDR3 is 12 residues. V shed 8 bases and J 4 bases; nucleotides not matched to a gene: 7. CDR3 sequence (DNA): TGTGCCACCCGGACAGGCGGCACTGAAGCTTTCTTT. The encoded protein is CATRTGGTEAFF.

The chain has TRBV4-3 and TRBJ2-7, with D hard to call. The CDR3 is 15 residues long. V was trimmed by 0 bases and J by 5 bases, leaving 14 bases between them. Germline assignment: CDR1 LGHNA and CDR2 YSLEER. The CDR3 region has the DNA TGCGCCAGCAGCCAAGATCGAGCTGCAGGACACGAGCAGTACTTC. Translation gives CASSQDRAAGHEQYF.

This sequence joins TRBV6-1 and TRBJ2-3; D gene ambiguous. V dropped 6 bases and J dropped 0 bases, with 13 bases sitting between them. The CDR3 is 15 residues long. Germline-derived CDR1 and CDR2 are MNHNS and SASEGT. CDR3 region: CASRPARASTDTQYF. The DNA of the CDR3 is TGTGCCAGCAGGCCGGCACGGGCGAGCACAGATACGCAGTATTTT.

The V gene is TRBV11-3, the J gene TRBJ2-1; 7 nucleotides align to TRBD2. The V segment lost 5 bases and the J segment 2 bases; nucleotides outside the gene matches: 9. This CDR3 contains 16 residues. Germline V gives CDR1 SGHNT, CDR2 YENEEA. CDR3 sequence: CASSGGSSGPYNEQFF. Here the CDR3 DNA reads TGTGCCAGCAGCGGGGGATCTAGCGGCCCCTACAATGAGCAGTTCTTC. The variable domain in full, completed from reference TRBV11-3 and TRBJ2-1, reads EAGVVQSPRYKIIEKKQPVAFWCNPISGHNTLYWYLQNLGQGPELLIRYENEEAVDDSQLPKDRFSAERLKGVDSTLKIQPAELGDSAVYLCASSGGSSGPYNEQFFGPGTRLTVL.

The CDR3 DNA sequence: TGTGCCAGCAATTCGGCGGGGGAAGACATTCAGTACTTC. It translates to CASNSAGEDIQYF. The chain couples TRBV9 to TRBJ2-4, with 7 bases lining up with TRBD2. The CDR3 consists of 13 residues. J lost 8 bases, V lost 6 bases, and 8 bases had no gene match. The germline V gene encodes CDR1 SGDLS and CDR2 YYNGEE.

This clonotype was counted between two and nine times. The chain joins TRBV29-1 to TRBJ2-5; 9 bases line up with TRBD2. CDR1 is SQVTM, CDR2 ANQGSEA, per germline. The length of the CDR3 is 16 residues. V lost 1 base to trimming and J lost 5 bases; unmatched junction nucleotides: 11. CDR3 loop: CSVEAAAGGPSETQYF. In DNA, the CDR3 is TGCAGCGTTGAAGCAGCAGCGGGGGGACCTAGTGAGACCCAGTACTTC.

CDR3 DNA: TGTGCCAGCAGTCCGGGGGGGTTCGATTCCGGGGAGCTGTTTTTT. Protein sequence: CASSPGGFDSGELFF. This chain uses TRBV12-3 or TRBV12-4 with TRBJ2-2; TRBD2 matches at 8 bases. After removal of 5 bases from V and 6 bases from J, the junction contained 8 bases not matched to a gene. The CDR3 has 15 amino acids.

This clonotype appeared a few times. The chain links TRBV15 to TRBJ2-5; perhaps TRBD1 as D (5 bases). The germline V and J ends were trimmed by 0 bases and 1 base, with 6 bases remaining between them. Germline loops: CDR1 LNHNV, CDR2 YYDKDF (reference sequence). The CDR3 has 14 residues. CDR3: CATSRDGAQETQYF. In nucleotides, the CDR3 is TGTGCCACCAGCAGAGATGGGGCCCAAGAGACCCAGTACTTC.

This clonotype was counted between two and nine times. The CDR3: CASKLAGAPPHYNEQFF. The CDR3, as DNA: TGTGCCAGTAAACTAGCGGGAGCACCACCTCACTACAATGAGCAGTTCTTC. The genes are TRBV7-9 and TRBJ2-1; 11 bases fit TRBD2. The germline V gene has CDR1 SEHNR and CDR2 FQNEAQ (reference sequence). V was clipped by 9 bases and J by 3 bases; unmatched bases: 13. The CDR3 length is 17 residues.

This clonotype was observed many times. The genes are TRBV7-9 and TRBJ2-7, with 10 positions matching TRBD1. Germline assignment: CDR1 SEHNR and CDR2 FQNEAQ (reference sequence). J was trimmed by 3 bases and V by 5 bases; bases with no gene match: 4. This CDR3 comprises 14 residues. The CDR3: CASSPRDRGYEQYF. The CDR3 DNA reads TGTGCCAGCAGCCCCCGGGACAGGGGCTACGAGCAGTACTTC.

This clonotype has a count of ten or more. The rearrangement joins TRBV7-8 to TRBJ2-3; D not resolved. Germline V gene lookup returns CDR1 SGHVS and CDR2 FQNEAQ. The CDR3 runs 14 residues. Trimming removed 1 base at V and 0 bases at J, with 5 bases between. The CDR3, as DNA: TGTGCCAGCAGCTTAGAGACCAGCACAGATACGCAGTATTTT. It yields the protein CASSLETSTDTQYF.